This TCR beta chain was identified during a study of CD8 T cells in ankylosing spondylitis. Germline CDR1 is LGHNA and CDR2 is YSLEER. Trimming cost V 3 bases and J 0 bases, with 21 bases left between them. The CDR3 totals 19 residues. This clonotype was detected a few times. Its antigen is not known. It was by quantitative 5'-RACE with molecular barcodes that TCR beta libraries were made. TCRdb analysed the 5' RACE reads with MiXCR anew, one entry per CDR3 protein. This sample yields about 800,000 distinct CDR3 sequences, of which around 11% are seen a single time; 0.51% belongs to the top ten. Findings and limits, study-wide: Existing reports had already noted some motif variants in reactive arthritis synovial fluid and blood. Seven to nine highly homologous variants formed a TCR beta motif that appeared characteristic of ankylosing spondylitis blood. Disease-linked clones were reportedly significantly enriched in matched ankylosing spondylitis synovial fluid. Relatively rare in peripheral blood, disease-linked clones were also CD8+.

J is TRBJ2-1 and V is TRBV4-3, with a possible D match to TRBD1 (6 bases). The specimen was blood, either unsorted or a sorted T cell fraction (not recorded which). The receptor comes from a male donor with ankylosing spondylitis. The CDR3 DNA sequence: TGCGCCAGCAGCCATAGGGGGACCGGGTCGCTCGCCTCCTACAATGAGCAGTTCTTC. Amino acid sequence: CASSHRGTGSLASYNEQFF.